This T cell receptor (beta chain) was obtained from a study of shared clonotypes between healthy human individuals. Terminally differentiated effector memory CD45RA+ cells were excluded by CCR7 positive selection of CD45RO-negative cells. Note on this clone: Its antigen is not identified.

General observations from the study: Clonotype sharing across a few donors was observed for 4.5% to 6.5% of naive CD4 clonotypes. Only a few donors were included, so the genetic and exposure-history diversity represented was limited. Non-shared clonotypes had lower generation probabilities than those shared by all four donors. Clonotype sharing among donors, it was expected, would be affected by sequencing depth.

Clones were read by immunoSEQ multiplex PCR, and TCRdb kept only the in-frame ones, dropping some. The sample gives about 2,200,000 clones, about 93% of which show up once; roughly 1.7% is in the top ten. The CDR3 has 15 residues. The J segment lost 3 bases and the V segment lost 6 bases, leaving 10 bases of the junction unmatched. Per the germline V gene, CDR1 is MNHEY and CDR2 is SMNVEV (reference sequence). The source of this sequence is a man aged 18 to 30 in good health. Some clones in this sample may be carry-over from other donors' samples. The chain has TRBV27 and TRBJ2-7; 8 bases agree with TRBD2. Sequenced material: naive CD8+ T cells from PBMCs. The CDR3: CASSPPPGLVYEQYF. CDR3 in DNA: TGTGCCAGCAGCCCCCCCCCGGGACTAGTCTACGAGCAGTACTTC.